The 25 T cell receptor beta chains in this list originate from one sample, sequenced in a study of OX40 agonist ivuxolimab in advanced cancers. Preparation of the library involved the immunoSEQ multiplex PCR assay. TCRdb provides this immuneACCESS table in a form limited to in-frame rearrangements. Some clones are lacking; in checked studies, under half of them reflect an unresolved V gene, and why the rest are absent is not known. This sample lists around 17,000 clones; 80% to 95% were detected once. The ten largest clonotypes hold less than 9% of the sample. Sequences were derived from CD4+ or CD8+ T cells sorted from blood, sampled in a trial of the OX40 agonist ivuxolimab. Receptors were obtained from an adult with an advanced solid tumor such as melanoma, head and neck, liver or kidney cancer.

The chain employs TRBV11-3 and TRBJ1-1; 7 bases line up with TRBD1. Germline V gene data show CDR1 as SGHNT and CDR2 as YENEEA. Trimming removed 4 bases from V and 2 bases from J; junction bases left unmatched: 7. The CDR3 has 15 residues. The CDR3, as DNA: TGTGCCAGCAGCTCGTGGACAGGAGACAACACTGAAGCTTTCTTT. It codes for CASSSWTGDNTEAFF.

In this sample, this clone turned up once. The chain couples TRBV7-6 to TRBJ2-7; no clear D gene. Trimming took off 0 bases at V and 0 bases at J, with 3 bases between the two ends. Germline CDR1 SGHVS, CDR2 FNYEAQ. The CDR3 covers 13 residues. CDR3 in amino acids: CASSLASSYEQYF. The CDR3 DNA sequence: TGTGCCAGCAGCTTAGCAAGCTCCTACGAGCAGTACTTC. The complete variable domain, with remaining parts taken from reference TRBV7-6 and TRBJ2-7, reads GAGVSQSPRYKVTKRGQDVALRCDPISGHVSLYWYRQALGQGPEFLTYFNYEAQQDKSGLPNDRFSAERPEGSISTLTIQRTEQRDSAMYRCASSLASSYEQYFGPGTRLTVT.

V is TRBV7-8 and J is TRBJ2-5, with D perhaps assigned TRBD1 or TRBD2 (5 bases each). V was trimmed by 5 bases and J by 2 bases, leaving 21 bases between them. The length of the CDR3 is 17 residues. Germline assignment: CDR1 SGHVS and CDR2 FQNEAQ. CDR3: CASSPETWGFGQETQYF. The DNA for the CDR3 is TGTGCCAGCAGCCCCGAAACGTGGGGGTTCGGGCAAGAGACCCAGTACTTC.

The chain combines TRBV19 with TRBJ1-2; TRBD1 aligns across 9 bases. The CDR3 is 16 amino acids. Per germline, CDR1 LNHDA and CDR2 SQIVND (reference sequence). After removal of 7 bases from V and 8 bases from J, the junction contained 17 bases not matched to a gene. CDR3 residues: CASTPDPGDRVFGYTF. DNA for the CDR3: TGTGCCAGTACGCCGGACCCGGGGGACAGGGTATTCGGCTACACCTTC.

The J gene is TRBJ2-7, the V gene TRBV4-3; a possible D gene is TRBD2 (6 bases). V was shortened by 1 base and J by 4 bases, with 8 bases between the two germline ends. This CDR3 is built from 13 residues. Germline CDR1 and CDR2: LGHNA and YSLEER. The CDR3, as DNA: TGCGCCAGCAGCCAAGGGAGGGAGTACGAGCAGTACTTC. It codes for CASSQGREYEQYF.

This chain connects TRBV28 to TRBJ2-3; a weak D match, TRBD2 (5 bases). Germline-derived CDR1 and CDR2 are MDHEN and SYDVKM. V lost 2 bases and J lost 4, with 16 bases in between. The CDR3 runs to 16 residues. CDR3 sequence reads: CASSLVASREADTQYF. The CDR3 DNA follows: TGTGCCAGCAGTTTAGTAGCATCGAGGGAAGCAGATACGCAGTATTTT.

CDR3 nucleotides: TGTGCCAGCCATGCGAGGGTGAGGCCAGGCACTGAAGCTTTCTTT. Protein product: CASHARVRPGTEAFF. The chain combines TRBV28 with TRBJ1-1; D ambiguous. V was cut by 8 bases and J by 4 bases, with 20 bases left in between. Germline CDR1 is MDHEN and CDR2 is SYDVKM. This CDR3 comprises 15 residues.

The V gene is TRBV6-5, the J gene TRBJ1-1, with a weak D call TRBD1 (6 bases). Germline V CDR1 and CDR2: MNHEY, SVGAGI. Trimming took 3 bases from V and 4 from J, leaving 12 bases between them. CDR3 size: 14 residues. The CDR3 sequence: CASSYLQGGTEAFF. For the CDR3, the DNA is TGTGCCAGCAGTTATCTTCAAGGGGGCACTGAAGCTTTCTTT.

CDR3 sequence (DNA): TGTGCCAGCACCAAGAGTCTAGGAGTAAGCACAGATACGCAGTATTTT. It specifies CASTKSLGVSTDTQYF. The chain is built from TRBV2 and TRBJ2-3; D call uncertain. The CDR3 has 16 amino acids. The V and J ends lost 7 bases and 0 bases respectively, with 17 bases between them. Germline loops: CDR1 SNHLY, CDR2 FYNNEI.

V usage is TRBV19 and J usage is TRBJ1-6; 11 bases line up with TRBD1. V lost 4 bases to trimming and J lost 9 bases; unmatched junction nucleotides: 8. This CDR3 comprises 16 residues. CDR1 is LNHDA, CDR2 SQIVND, per germline (reference sequence). CDR3 sequence reads: CASSRGTGGSSSPLHF. CDR3 nucleotides: TGTGCCAGTAGTAGAGGGACAGGGGGATCGTCTTCACCCCTCCACTTT.

The sample holds one count of this clone. The V and J genes are TRBV28 and TRBJ2-3, with D possibly being TRBD1 or TRBD2 (5 bases each). CDR3 length: 18 residues. Trimming pared 7 bases from V and 2 bases from J, leaving 25 bases between. Germline V gives CDR1 MDHEN, CDR2 SYDVKM. CDR3 DNA: TGTGCCAGCACCGAATCAGGGACCCCCAACCCCCTCACAGATACGCAGTATTTT. The encoded protein is CASTESGTPNPLTDTQYF.

This clone has a single count. V is TRBV21-1 and J is TRBJ1-6; the listed D gene, TRBD1, was not tested against the DNA. TRBV21-1 is described as a pseudogene. The CDR3 totals 15 residues. The CDR3 sequence is CASSRRRARNSPLHF. CDR3 sequence (DNA): TGTGCCAGCAGCAGACGCAGGGCGCGAAATTCACCCCTCCACTTT.

The chain is built from TRBV5-4 and TRBJ2-1; D ambiguous. V was clipped by 4 bases and J by 0 bases, with 8 bases between them. The CDR3 totals 14 residues. Germline V lookup: CDR1 SGHNT, CDR2 YYREEE (reference sequence). This chain's CDR3 is CASSRLSSYNEQFF. The DNA of the CDR3 is TGTGCCAGCAGCCGACTGAGCTCCTACAATGAGCAGTTCTTC.

The J gene is TRBJ2-7, the V gene TRBV7-9; D remains unclear. The CDR3 covers 14 residues. Germline V gives CDR1 SEHNR, CDR2 FQNEAQ (reference sequence). The V and J ends lost 1 base and 1 base respectively, with 8 bases between them. The CDR3 loop reads CASSLGLGSYEQYF. DNA of the CDR3: TGTGCCAGCAGCTTAGGGCTGGGGTCCTACGAGCAGTACTTC. Using reference TRBV7-9 and TRBJ2-7 for the parts outside the CDR3, the full variable domain is DTGVSQNPRHKITKRGQNVTFRCDPISEHNRLYWYRQTLGQGPEFLTYFQNEAQLEKSRLLSDRFSAERPKGSFSTLEIQRTEQGDSAMYLCASSLGLGSYEQYFGPGTRLTVT.

J is TRBJ2-1 and V is TRBV4-1, with 11 bases fitting TRBD2. Germline values: CDR1 MGHRA, CDR2 YSYEKL. The CDR3 is made up of 16 amino acids. With V trimmed by 3 bases and J by 5 bases, 6 bases remained unmatched. The CDR3 DNA reads TGCGCCAGCAGCCAGCTAGCGGGGGGCCTGAACAATGAGCAGTTCTTC. This sequence encodes CASSQLAGGLNNEQFF.

V and J are TRBV7-9 and TRBJ2-3, with D perhaps being TRBD1 or TRBD2 (6 bases each). Germline V gene data show CDR1 as SEHNR and CDR2 as FQNEAQ (reference sequence). The CDR3 has 15 amino acids. V gave up 5 bases and J gave up 2 bases, with 14 bases separating them. CDR3 coding DNA: TGTGCCAGCAGCGGTGAGGGGGGAAACACAGATACGCAGTATTTT. Amino acid sequence: CASSGEGGNTDTQYF. Full variable domain (missing parts from reference TRBV7-9 and TRBJ2-3): DTGVSQNPRHKITKRGQNVTFRCDPISEHNRLYWYRQTLGQGPEFLTYFQNEAQLEKSRLLSDRFSAERPKGSFSTLEIQRTEQGDSAMYLCASSGEGGNTDTQYFGPGTRLTVL.

The rearrangement uses TRBV2 and TRBJ2-5, with 8 positions matching TRBD2. The CDR3 runs to 18 residues. J was trimmed by 0 bases and V by 2 bases; bases with no gene match: 11. In germline, CDR1 is SNHLY, CDR2 FYNNEI. This CDR3 is CASSEPGLESLYQETQYF. The CDR3, as DNA: TGTGCCAGCAGTGAACCGGGACTAGAGTCCCTGTACCAAGAGACCCAGTACTTC.

The chain carries TRBV28 and TRBJ2-3, with TRBD2 as a possible D gene (5 bases). The CDR3 runs to 14 residues. Per the germline V gene, CDR1 is MDHEN and CDR2 is SYDVKM. Deletions cut 3 bases from V and 5 bases from J, with 12 bases between. In DNA form, the CDR3 reads TGTGCCAGCAGTTTGGAGGCAGTAGGAGATACGCAGTATTTT. Its translation is CASSLEAVGDTQYF.

The rearrangement joins TRBV4-3 to TRBJ2-6; D perhaps matches TRBD2 (5 bases). V was cut by 0 bases and J by 3 bases, with 6 bases left in between. In germline, CDR1 is LGHNA, CDR2 YSLEER. The CDR3 is 15 residues long. CDR3 sequence: CASSQEAGGANVLTF. The DNA for the CDR3 is TGCGCCAGCAGCCAAGAGGCGGGTGGGGCCAACGTCCTGACTTTC.

This chain uses TRBV7-6 with TRBJ2-2; D gene ambiguous. Germline CDR1 reads SGHVS; CDR2 reads FNYEAQ. The CDR3 runs to 13 residues. V was trimmed by 5 bases and J by 6 bases, leaving 10 bases between them. The CDR3 loop is CASSHDNPGELFF. In DNA form, the CDR3 reads TGTGCCAGCAGCCATGACAACCCCGGGGAGCTGTTTTTT.

This rearrangement joins TRBV5-7 to TRBJ1-4, with 7 nucleotides matching TRBD1. TRBV5-7 is an open reading frame, and its role is uncertain. The J segment lost 8 bases and the V segment lost 3 bases, leaving 13 bases of the junction unmatched. The CDR3 is made up of 16 amino acids. The CDR3 DNA sequence: TGTGCCAGCAGCTCGGACCAACAGGGGCCCGCAGAAAAACTGTTTTTT. Protein product: CASSSDQQGPAEKLFF.

The chain is built from TRBV6-5 and TRBJ1-2, with D unresolved. Germline CDR1 reads MNHEY; CDR2 reads SVGAGI. The CDR3 contains 12 residues. The germline V and J ends were trimmed by 2 bases and 8 bases, with 9 bases remaining between them. CDR3 nucleotide sequence: TGTGCCAGCAGTTACACGGGAAGAGGCTACACCTTC. It translates to CASSYTGRGYTF.

The chain employs TRBV6-6 and TRBJ2-7, with TRBD2 as a possible D gene (7 bases). CDR1 is MNHNY and CDR2 is SVGAGI in the germline V gene (reference sequence). CDR3 length equals 14 residues. Trimming left V 1 base short and J 7 bases short, with 14 bases between. CDR3 sequence: CASSYLGGAREQYF. The CDR3 DNA reads as TGTGCCAGCAGTTACTTGGGGGGGGCGAGGGAGCAGTACTTC.

The chain carries TRBV7-6 and TRBJ2-2, with TRBD2 matching over 7 bases. This CDR3 is built from 15 residues. J was trimmed by 8 bases and V by 1 base; bases with no gene match: 7. Germline V gives CDR1 SGHVS, CDR2 FNYEAQ. For the CDR3, the DNA is TGTGCCAGCAGCTTAGAGGCGGGAGATGATGGGGAGCTGTTTTTT. Translated, it gives CASSLEAGDDGELFF.

The J gene is TRBJ1-5, the V gene TRBV28; D not resolved. CDR3 length: 14 amino acids. V gave up 2 bases and J gave up 6 bases, with 11 bases separating them. CDR1 is MDHEN, CDR2 SYDVKM, per germline. The CDR3 loop is CASSLNGLGQPQHF. The CDR3, as DNA: TGTGCCAGCAGTTTAAACGGACTCGGTCAGCCCCAGCATTTT.